The clone carrying this T cell receptor (beta chain) has just a few counts. Antigen unknown. The record originates from a study of regulatory T cells in long-lasting Graves disease. Findings and limits, study-wide: Repertoires from persistent disease leaned toward TRBV28, TRBJ1-2 and TRBJ2-5. Comparison showed that persistent patients shared more public clonotypes (about 2,600) than new patients (roughly 970). Newly diagnosed patients had higher TCR diversity than persistent Graves' patients did.

Sample time point: newly diagnosed GD, antithyroid drugs for less than 3 months. From PBMCs, RNA was extracted and then used to make the TCR library. The CDR3 spans 15 residues. Trimming shortened V by 2 bases and J by 4 bases, and 12 bases separated the two germline ends. Building the TCR beta libraries relied on iRepertoire HTBI primers, and CDR3 regions underwent Arm-PCR. TCRdb recomputed calls from the multiplex PCR reads with MiXCR, one row per CDR3 protein. The sample has approximately 400,000 distinct CDR3 sequences; under 15% are singletons. These data were also filed under a second study, of T cells in Graves' hyperthyroidism and ophthalmopathy.

The chain links TRBV12-3 or TRBV12-4 to TRBJ2-1; D possibly corresponds to TRBD2 (6 bases). Material: peripheral blood mononuclear cells (PBMCs), obtained at new diagnosis, from a patient treated with antithyroid drugs. The origin of this receptor is a woman aged 25 to 39 with Graves disease. The CDR3, as DNA: TGTGCCAGCAGTTTACGTCTAGCGAAATACAATGAGCAGTTCTTC. Translation: CASSLRLAKYNEQFF.